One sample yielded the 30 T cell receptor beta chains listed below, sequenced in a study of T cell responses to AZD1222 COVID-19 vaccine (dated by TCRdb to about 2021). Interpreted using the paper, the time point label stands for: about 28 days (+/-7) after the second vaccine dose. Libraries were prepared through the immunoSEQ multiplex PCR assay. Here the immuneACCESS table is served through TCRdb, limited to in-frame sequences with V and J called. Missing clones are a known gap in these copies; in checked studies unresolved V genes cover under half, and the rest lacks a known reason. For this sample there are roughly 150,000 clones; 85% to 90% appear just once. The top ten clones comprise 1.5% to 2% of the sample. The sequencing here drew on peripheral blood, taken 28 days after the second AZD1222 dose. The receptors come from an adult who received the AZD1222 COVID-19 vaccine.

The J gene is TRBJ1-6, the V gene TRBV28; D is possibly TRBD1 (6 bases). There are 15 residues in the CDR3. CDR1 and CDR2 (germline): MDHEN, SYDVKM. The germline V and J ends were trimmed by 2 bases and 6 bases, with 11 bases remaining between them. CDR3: CASSLEQGVNSPLHF. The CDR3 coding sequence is TGTGCCAGCAGTTTAGAACAGGGCGTTAATTCACCCCTCCACTTT.

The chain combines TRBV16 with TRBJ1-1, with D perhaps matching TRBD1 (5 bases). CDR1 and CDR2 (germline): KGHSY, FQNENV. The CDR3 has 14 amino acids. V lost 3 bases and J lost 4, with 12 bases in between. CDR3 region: CASSHRGSPTEAFF. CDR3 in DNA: TGTGCCAGCAGCCACCGGGGGAGCCCCACTGAAGCTTTCTTT.

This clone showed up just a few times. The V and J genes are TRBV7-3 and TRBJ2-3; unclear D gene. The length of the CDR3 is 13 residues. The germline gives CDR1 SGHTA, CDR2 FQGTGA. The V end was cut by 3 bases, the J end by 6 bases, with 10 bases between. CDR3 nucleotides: TGTGCCAGCAGCTTGGGAAATCTGGATACGCAGTATTTT. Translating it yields CASSLGNLDTQYF.

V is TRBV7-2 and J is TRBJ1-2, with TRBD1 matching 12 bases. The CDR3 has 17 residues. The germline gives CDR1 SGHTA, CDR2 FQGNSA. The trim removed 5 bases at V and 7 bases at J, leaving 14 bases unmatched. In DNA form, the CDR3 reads TGTGCCAGCAGCAGCATCTTGCGGGACAGGGGGCTACGTGGCTACACCTTC. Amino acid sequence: CASSSILRDRGLRGYTF.

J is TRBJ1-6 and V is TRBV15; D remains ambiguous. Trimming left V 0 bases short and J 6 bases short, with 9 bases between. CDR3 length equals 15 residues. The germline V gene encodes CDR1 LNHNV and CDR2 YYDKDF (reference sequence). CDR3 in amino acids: CATSRDVQPNSPLHF. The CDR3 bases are TGTGCCACCAGCAGAGATGTACAGCCTAATTCACCCCTCCACTTT. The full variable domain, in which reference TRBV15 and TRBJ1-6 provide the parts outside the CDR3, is DAMVIQNPRYQVTQFGKPVTLSCSQTLNHNVMYWYQQKSSQAPKLLFHYYDKDFNNEADTPDNFQSRRPNTSFCFLDIRSPGLGDTAMYLCATSRDVQPNSPLHFGNGTRLTVT.

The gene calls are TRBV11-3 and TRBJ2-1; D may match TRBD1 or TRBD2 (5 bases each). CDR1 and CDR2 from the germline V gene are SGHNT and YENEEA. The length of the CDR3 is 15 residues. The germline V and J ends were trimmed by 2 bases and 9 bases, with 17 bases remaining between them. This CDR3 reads CASSLSGAQVGEQFF. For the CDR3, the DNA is TGTGCCAGCAGCTTATCCGGGGCTCAGGTTGGTGAGCAGTTCTTC. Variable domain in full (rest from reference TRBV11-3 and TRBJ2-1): EAGVVQSPRYKIIEKKQPVAFWCNPISGHNTLYWYLQNLGQGPELLIRYENEEAVDDSQLPKDRFSAERLKGVDSTLKIQPAELGDSAVYLCASSLSGAQVGEQFFGPGTRLTVL.

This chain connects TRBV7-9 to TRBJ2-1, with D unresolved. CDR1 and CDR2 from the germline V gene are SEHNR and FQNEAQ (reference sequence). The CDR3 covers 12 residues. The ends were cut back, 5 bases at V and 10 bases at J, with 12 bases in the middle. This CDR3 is CASSQPGWEQFF. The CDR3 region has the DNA TGTGCCAGCAGCCAACCCGGATGGGAGCAGTTCTTC. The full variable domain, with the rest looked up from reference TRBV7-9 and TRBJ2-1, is DTGVSQNPRHKITKRGQNVTFRCDPISEHNRLYWYRQTLGQGPEFLTYFQNEAQLEKSRLLSDRFSAERPKGSFSTLEIQRTEQGDSAMYLCASSQPGWEQFFGPGTRLTVL.

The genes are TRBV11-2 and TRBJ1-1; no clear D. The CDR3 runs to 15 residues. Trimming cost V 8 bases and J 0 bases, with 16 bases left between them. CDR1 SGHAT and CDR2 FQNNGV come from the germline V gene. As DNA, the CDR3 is TGTGCCAGCCTGAGGTGGGCAGCCATGAACACTGAAGCTTTCTTT. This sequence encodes CASLRWAAMNTEAFF.

CDR3 coding DNA: TGTGCCAGCAGACGCCAGGGGCTAGAGACCCAGTACTTC. This encodes CASRRQGLETQYF. The chain joins TRBV28 to TRBJ2-5; tentatively, D is TRBD1 (6 bases). This CDR3 comprises 13 residues. Germline V lookup: CDR1 MDHEN, CDR2 SYDVKM. Trimming shortened V by 6 bases and J by 4 bases, and 12 bases separated the two germline ends.

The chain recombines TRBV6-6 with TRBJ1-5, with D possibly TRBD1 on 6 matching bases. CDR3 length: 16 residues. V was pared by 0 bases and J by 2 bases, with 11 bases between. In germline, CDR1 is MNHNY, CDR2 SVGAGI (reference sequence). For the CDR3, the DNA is TGTGCCAGCAGTTACTCGACGGCAGGGGGCAATCAGCCCCAGCATTTT. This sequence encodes CASSYSTAGGNQPQHF.

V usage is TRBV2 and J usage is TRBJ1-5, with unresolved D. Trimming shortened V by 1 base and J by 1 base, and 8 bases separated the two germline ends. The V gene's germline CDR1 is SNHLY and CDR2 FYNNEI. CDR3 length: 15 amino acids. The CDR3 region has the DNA TGTGCCAGCAGTGAAGGTTTTTCCAGCAATCAGCCCCAGCATTTT. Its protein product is CASSEGFSSNQPQHF.

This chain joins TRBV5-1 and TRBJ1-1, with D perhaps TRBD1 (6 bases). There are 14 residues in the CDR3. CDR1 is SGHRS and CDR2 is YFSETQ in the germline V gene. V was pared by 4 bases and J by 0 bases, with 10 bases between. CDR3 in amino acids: CASSTGTLNTEAFF. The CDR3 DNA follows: TGCGCCAGCAGCACCGGGACACTGAACACTGAAGCTTTCTTT.

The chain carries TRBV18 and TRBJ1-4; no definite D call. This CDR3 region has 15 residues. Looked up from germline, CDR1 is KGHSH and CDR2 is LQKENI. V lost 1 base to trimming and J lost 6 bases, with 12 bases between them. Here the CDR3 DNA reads TGTGCCAGCTCACCACTACGGAATCTTGATGAAAAACTGTTTTTT. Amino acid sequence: CASSPLRNLDEKLFF.

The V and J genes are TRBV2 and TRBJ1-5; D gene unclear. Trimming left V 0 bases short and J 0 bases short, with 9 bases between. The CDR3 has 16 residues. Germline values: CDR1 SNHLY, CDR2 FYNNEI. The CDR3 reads CASSEASDYSNQPQHF. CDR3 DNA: TGTGCCAGCAGTGAAGCCTCAGATTATAGCAATCAGCCCCAGCATTTT.

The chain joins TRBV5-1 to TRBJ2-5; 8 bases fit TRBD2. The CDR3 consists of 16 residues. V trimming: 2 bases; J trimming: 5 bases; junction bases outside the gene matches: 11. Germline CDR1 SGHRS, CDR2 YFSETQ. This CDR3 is CASSFQASGGGETQYF. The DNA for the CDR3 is TGCGCCAGCAGCTTCCAGGCCAGCGGGGGCGGGGAGACCCAGTACTTC.

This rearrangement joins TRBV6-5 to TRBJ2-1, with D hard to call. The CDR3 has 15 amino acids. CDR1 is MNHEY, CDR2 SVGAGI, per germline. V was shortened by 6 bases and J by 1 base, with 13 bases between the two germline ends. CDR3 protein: CASSRETLSYNEQFF. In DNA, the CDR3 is TGTGCCAGCAGCCGAGAGACTCTTTCCTACAATGAGCAGTTCTTC.

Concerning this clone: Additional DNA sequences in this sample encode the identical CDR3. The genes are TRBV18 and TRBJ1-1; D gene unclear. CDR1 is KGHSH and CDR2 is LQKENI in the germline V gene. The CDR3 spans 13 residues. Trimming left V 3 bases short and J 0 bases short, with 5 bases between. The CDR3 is CASSPGMNTEAFF. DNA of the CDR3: TGTGCCAGCTCACCGGGGATGAACACTGAAGCTTTCTTT.

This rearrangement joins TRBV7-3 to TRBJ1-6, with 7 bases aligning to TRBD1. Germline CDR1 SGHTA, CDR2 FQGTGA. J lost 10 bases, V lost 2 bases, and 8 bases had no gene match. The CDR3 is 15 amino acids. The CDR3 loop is CASSLGRQGDSPLHF. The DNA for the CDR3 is TGTGCCAGCAGCTTAGGACGACAGGGAGACTCACCCCTCCACTTT.

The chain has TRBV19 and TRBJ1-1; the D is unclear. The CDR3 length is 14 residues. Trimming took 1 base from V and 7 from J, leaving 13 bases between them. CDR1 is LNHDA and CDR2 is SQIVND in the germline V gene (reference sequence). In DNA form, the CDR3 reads TGTGCCAGTAGTATAGGTGCAGGCAAGGGTGAAGCTTTCTTT. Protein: CASSIGAGKGEAFF.

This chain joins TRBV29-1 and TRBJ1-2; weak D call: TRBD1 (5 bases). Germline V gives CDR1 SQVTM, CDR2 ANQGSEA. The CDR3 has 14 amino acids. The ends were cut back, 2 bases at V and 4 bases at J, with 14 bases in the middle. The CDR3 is CSVERVDSLYGYTF. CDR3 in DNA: TGCAGCGTTGAAAGGGTCGACAGCCTCTATGGCTACACCTTC.

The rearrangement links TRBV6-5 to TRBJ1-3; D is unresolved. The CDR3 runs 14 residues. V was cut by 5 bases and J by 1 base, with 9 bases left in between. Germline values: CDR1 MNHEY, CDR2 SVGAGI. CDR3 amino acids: CASSLGRSGNTIYF. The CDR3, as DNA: TGTGCCAGCAGTCTTGGAAGATCTGGAAACACCATATATTTT.

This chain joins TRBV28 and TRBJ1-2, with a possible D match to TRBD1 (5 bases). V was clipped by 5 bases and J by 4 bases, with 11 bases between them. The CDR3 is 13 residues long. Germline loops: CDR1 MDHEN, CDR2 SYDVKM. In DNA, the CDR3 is TGTGCCAGCAGTAGACAGAATAGCTATGGCTACACCTTC. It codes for CASSRQNSYGYTF.

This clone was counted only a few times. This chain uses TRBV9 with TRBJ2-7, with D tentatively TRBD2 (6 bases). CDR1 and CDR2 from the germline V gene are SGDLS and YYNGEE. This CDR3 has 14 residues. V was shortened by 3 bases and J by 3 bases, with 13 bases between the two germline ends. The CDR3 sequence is CASSASGVGYEQYF. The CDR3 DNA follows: TGTGCCAGCAGCGCCTCGGGGGTGGGCTACGAGCAGTACTTC.

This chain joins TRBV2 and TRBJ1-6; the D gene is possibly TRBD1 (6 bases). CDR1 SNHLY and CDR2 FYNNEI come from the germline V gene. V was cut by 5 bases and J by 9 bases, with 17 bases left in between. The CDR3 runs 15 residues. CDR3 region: CASSFSGGGSSPLHF. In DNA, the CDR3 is TGTGCCAGCAGTTTTTCTGGGGGGGGCAGTTCACCCCTCCACTTT. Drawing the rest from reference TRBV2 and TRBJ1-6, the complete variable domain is EPEVTQTPSHQVTQMGQEVILRCVPISNHLYFYWYRQILGQKVEFLVSFYNNEISEKSEIFDDQFSVERPDGSNFTLKIRSTKLEDSAMYFCASSFSGGGSSPLHFGNGTRLTVT.

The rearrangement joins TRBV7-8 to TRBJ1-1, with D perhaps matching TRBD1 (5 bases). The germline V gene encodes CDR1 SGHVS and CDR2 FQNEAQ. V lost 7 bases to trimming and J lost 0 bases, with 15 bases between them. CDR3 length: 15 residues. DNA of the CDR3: TGTGCCAGCACCCTAGACAGACTTATGAACACTGAAGCTTTCTTT. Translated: CASTLDRLMNTEAFF.

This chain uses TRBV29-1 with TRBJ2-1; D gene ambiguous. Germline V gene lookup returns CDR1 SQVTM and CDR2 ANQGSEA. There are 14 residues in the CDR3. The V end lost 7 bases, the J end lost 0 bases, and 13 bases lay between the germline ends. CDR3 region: CSGGERSSYNEQFF. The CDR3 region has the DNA TGCAGCGGTGGGGAAAGGAGCTCCTACAATGAGCAGTTCTTC.

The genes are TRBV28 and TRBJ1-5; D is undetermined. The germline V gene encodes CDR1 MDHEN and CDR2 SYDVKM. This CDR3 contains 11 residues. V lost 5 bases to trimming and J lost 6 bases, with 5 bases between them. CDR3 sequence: CASSARQPQHF. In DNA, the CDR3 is TGTGCCAGCAGTGCCCGTCAGCCCCAGCATTTT.

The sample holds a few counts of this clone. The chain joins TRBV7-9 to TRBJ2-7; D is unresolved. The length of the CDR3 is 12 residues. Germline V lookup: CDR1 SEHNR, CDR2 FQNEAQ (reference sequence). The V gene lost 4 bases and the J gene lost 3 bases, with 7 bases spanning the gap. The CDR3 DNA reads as TGTGCCAGCAGCTGGATAGGCTACGAGCAGTACTTC. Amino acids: CASSWIGYEQYF.

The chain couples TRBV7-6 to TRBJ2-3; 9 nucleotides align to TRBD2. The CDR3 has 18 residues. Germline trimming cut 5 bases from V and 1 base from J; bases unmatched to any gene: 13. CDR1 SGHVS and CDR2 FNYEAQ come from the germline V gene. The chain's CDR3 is CASSPTSLAGFGTDTQYF. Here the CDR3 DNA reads TGTGCCAGCAGCCCTACGAGCCTAGCGGGATTTGGCACAGATACGCAGTATTTT.

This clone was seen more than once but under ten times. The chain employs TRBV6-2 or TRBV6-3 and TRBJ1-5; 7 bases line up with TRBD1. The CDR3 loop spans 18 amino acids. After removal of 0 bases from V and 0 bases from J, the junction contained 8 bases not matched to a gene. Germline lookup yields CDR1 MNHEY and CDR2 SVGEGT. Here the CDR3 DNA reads TGTGCCAGCAGTTACTCCTCGTCTGACAGGGTTAGCAATCAGCCCCAGCATTTT. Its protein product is CASSYSSSDRVSNQPQHF.